This section outlines one T cell receptor beta chain sequence together with its context. Its antigen remains undetermined. Base-call qualities are not available, and no considerably larger clone is one nucleotide away. These data are taken from a study of blood T cell repertoires in COVID-19 (dated by TCRdb to about 2020). At the level of the whole study: Collaborator samples came from the United States, Italy and Spain and covered acute and convalescent phases of COVID-19. The material from the prospective study consisted of cDNA or gDNA derived from T cells, B-cell-depleted T cells, or PBMCs. The dataset comprised deeply sampled blood TCRbeta repertoires from subjects exposed to, actively infected with, or recovered from COVID-19. The repertoires were released in a freely available public database intended as a resource for research on the immune response to SARS-CoV-2. Samples came from the ongoing ImmuneRACE study (first 160 participants) plus 1,254 subjects from 6 global collaborators. A de-identified subject ID, COVID-19 status, age in years and sex were almost always included in the sample metadata. HLA class I and class II types, where available, came from metadata supplied by the sample provider rather than from assay-based typing.

TCRbeta CDR3 regions were amplified from genomic DNA using the immunoSEQ Assay, a bias-controlled multiplex PCR. The original methods were these. Within the assay, amplification of reference gene primers was used to estimate how many nucleated cells each sample contained. To quantify the absolute abundance of each unique TCRbeta CDR3 rearrangement, sequence reads were collapsed and filtered. For each sample, productive Simpson clonality was calculated by taking the square root of Simpson's diversity index across productive rearrangements. Sourced from immuneACCESS, this table was stored by TCRdb with only in-frame sequences that have V and J called. A share of the clones is absent; for the studies checked, an unresolved V gene accounts for under half, and the remainder has no known explanation. From that table come the V and J calls and clone size; the DNA was used to work out D and trimming. Present in this sample are 75,000 to 90,000 clones, 90% of which were seen just once. The ten most abundant clones make up over 5% of the sample.

Beyond this particular receptor, the publication reports: How much clinical and demographic metadata was included differed by source and by participant, and the metadata was provided uncurated.

There are 14 amino acids in the CDR3, from cysteine to phenylalanine inclusive. The read is trimmed to its CDR3 DNA, 42 bases read in frame from base 1. CDR1 and CDR2 (SGHTS, YDEGEE) derive from the germline V gene. V is pared back by 5 bases and J by 2 bases, with 13 bases lying between the germline termini. One collaborating source in Seattle enrolled patients while the patients were actively infected and followed the patients over time throughout the course of disease. Each collaborating institution followed its own protocols to collect whole blood in K2EDTA tubes. Collaborator samples were shipped for TCRbeta analysis as frozen whole blood, isolated PBMCs, or DNA extracted from either sample type.

The source of this sequence is a man aged 18 to 29 with COVID-19, enrolled during active disease. Rearrangement joined TRBV5-8 to TRBJ1-1, with the D gene uncertain. Sequencing used peripheral blood. The base sequence is TGTGCCAGCAGTCTAGCTAGGAGTAACACTGAAGCTTTCTTT. Translated, it reads CASSLARSNTEAFF. Reference TRBV5-8 and TRBJ1-1 genes cover what lies past the CDR3, so the full variable domain is EAGVTQSPTHLIKTRGQQATLRCSPISGHTSVYWYQQALGLGLQFLLWYDEGEERNRGNFPPRFSGRQFPNYSSELNVNALELEDSALYLCASSLARSNTEAFFGQGTRLTVV.